This T cell receptor beta chain was observed in a study of control samples from healthy donors and cancer patients. The CDR3 contains 15 residues. V shed 0 bases, J shed 5 bases, and the junction held 5 bases outside the gene matches. CDR1 is SGHTA and CDR2 is FQGNSA in the germline V gene. Profiling relied on immunoSEQ multiplex PCR, and the TCRdb table lists in-frame clones only, not all of them. The sample includes roughly 130,000 clones, approximately 91% seen only once; the top ten take 8.7%. The V gene is TRBV7-2, the J gene TRBJ2-7; 9 positions agree with TRBD1. The origin of this receptor is a woman in her thirties in good health. Sequencing input: blood. The CDR3 sequence is CASSLARDRVHEQYF. CDR3 nucleotide sequence: TGTGCCAGCAGCTTAGCGAGGGACAGGGTCCACGAGCAGTACTTC. Filled out from reference TRBV7-2 and TRBJ2-7, the complete variable domain reads GAGVSQSPSNKVTEKGKDVELRCDPISGHTALYWYRQSLGQGLEFLIYFQGNSAPDKSGLPSDRFSAERTGGSVSTLTIQRTQQEDSAVYLCASSLARDRVHEQYFGPGTRLTVT.